Below, one T cell receptor beta chain is given with its context. Its matching antigen is unknown. The sample belongs to a study of naive and memory T cell subsets. Study-level points and caveats: From naive to CM, EM and EMRA, diversity decreased and Gini increased. A clonotype means one alpha or beta sequence, not an alpha/beta pair. Naive repertoires, especially CD8, held a few larger clonotypes, possibly memory cells re-expressing CD45RA. There was no ground truth to check naive and memory subset results.

Both TRBC1 and TRBC2 were covered by a beta constant-region primer of two equimolar oligonucleotides. Nested alpha and beta constant-region primers with the SP2 primer drove four PCR rounds on ligated cDNA. TCRdb reanalysed the UMI-ligation and nested PCR reads using MiXCR and keeps one entry per CDR3 protein. Of about 150,000 distinct CDR3 sequences listed, 22% are singletons. Germline V gene data show CDR1 as SGHRS and CDR2 as YFSETQ. V gave up 4 bases and J gave up 5 bases, with 12 bases separating them. The length of the CDR3 is 13 residues. Separate alpha and beta amplification began at the second PCR step.

V and J are TRBV5-1 and TRBJ2-5; D possibly corresponds to TRBD1 (6 bases). Sequenced sample: naive CD4+ T cells from blood. This TCR came from a human donor in good health. CDR3 protein: CASSLGGWETQYF. The CDR3 nucleotides read TGCGCCAGCAGCCTAGGGGGATGGGAGACCCAGTACTTC.